This T cell receptor (beta chain) was observed in a study of blood T cell repertoires in COVID-19. V lost 1 base, J lost 1 base, and 5 bases stayed unmatched. The CDR3 consists of 16 residues. Germline V lookup: CDR1 KGHSH, CDR2 LQKENI. Clones were sequenced by immunoSEQ multiplex PCR, and TCRdb holds only the in-frame ones, with some missing. This table has 120,000 to 150,000 clones, 80% to 90% appearing once. The rearrangement uses TRBV18 and TRBJ1-1; 8 bases map to TRBD1. This TCR was recovered from a woman aged 50 to 65 in a cohort sampled during active or convalescent COVID-19. The sample comprised peripheral blood. The CDR3 DNA reads as TGTGCCAGCTCACCACTTCAGCAGGGGGCGAACACTGAAGCTTTCTTT. It encodes CASSPLQQGANTEAFF.